The rows below give T cell receptor beta chains drawn from one sample of a study of T-cell memory formation after mild COVID-19. MiXCR, applied by TCRdb to the 5' RACE reads, yields one record per CDR3 protein. The sample holds around 130,000 distinct CDR3 sequences, 11% to 15% seen once. Source material: PBMCs or a T cell subset sorted from them (not recorded which). The receptors here all came from an adult woman who had mild COVID-19 (a few samples of this study predate the infection). Cell type and time point are not known. CDR3s include the opening cysteine and the closing phenylalanine or tryptophan. D genes are given only for firm matches. The listing skips clone size in some rows; elsewhere it reads once, few, many or a size class.

D | J | size | V | DNA | CDR3
- | TRBJ1-1 | - | TRBV4-1 | TGCGCCAGCAGCCAGGGCCTGACGGGGCCCGCTGAAGCTTTCTTT | CASSQGLTGPAEAFF
TRBD1 | TRBJ2-1 | - | TRBV5-1 | TGCGCCAGCAGCTGGACAGGGGGGGCCTACAATGAGCAGTTCTTC | CASSWTGGAYNEQFF
- | TRBJ2-1 | few | TRBV4-1 | TGCGCCAGCAGCCCGTACAATGGAGGGGCTGAGCAGTTCTTC | CASSPYNGGAEQFF
- | TRBJ1-5 | few | TRBV4-1 | TGCGCCAGCAGCCAAGATGGCATGGGCAATCAGCCCCAGCATTTT | CASSQDGMGNQPQHF
- | TRBJ2-7 | - | TRBV4-2 | TGTGCCAGCAGCCAAGAATCGACAGGCGAGCAGTACTTC | CASSQESTGEQYF
TRBD1 | TRBJ2-7 | - | TRBV27 | TGTGCCAGCGGAAAGACAGGGGGCAGTTTGATCGTCTCCTACGAGCAGTACTTC | CASGKTGGSLIVSYEQYF
- | TRBJ1-4 | - | TRBV12-3/TRBV12-4 | TGTGCCAGCAGTCGCTGGGAGGATGAAAAACTGTTTTTT | CASSRWEDEKLFF
- | TRBJ2-2 | - | TRBV7-9 | TGTGCCAGCAGCTTAGAAGCCGGGGAGCTGTTTTTT | CASSLEAGELFF
- | TRBJ2-7 | - | TRBV7-2 | TGTGCCAGCAGCTTTGAGCCAGCGCCTGGGCCGTACGAGCAGTACTTC | CASSFEPAPGPYEQYF
TRBD2 | TRBJ2-1 | few | TRBV4-1 | TGCGCCAGCAGCCAACTAGCGGGGTCGGAAAATGAGCAGTTCTTC | CASSQLAGSENEQFF
- | TRBJ2-2 | - | TRBV11-2 | TGTGCCAGCAGCGTGGACGGAACCGGGGAGCTGTTTTTT | CASSVDGTGELFF
- | TRBJ1-6 | many | TRBV9 | TGTGCCAGCAGCCCCGCCGGCGGGGGCAATTCACCCCTCCACTTT | CASSPAGGGNSPLHF
- | TRBJ2-7 | many | TRBV4-1 | TGCGCCAGCAGCCAGTCAGGGCTCTACGAGCAGTACTTC | CASSQSGLYEQYF
- | TRBJ1-2 | - | TRBV4-1 | TGCGCCAGCAGCCAAGAACAAGGGGCTAACTATGGCTACACCTTC | CASSQEQGANYGYTF
TRBD1 | TRBJ1-6 | few | TRBV11-2 | TGTGCCAGCAGCTCCGGGACAGGAGGGTCACCCCTCCACTTT | CASSSGTGGSPLHF
- | TRBJ2-3 | - | TRBV24-1 | TGTGCCACCAGTGACCCTCGGTCAGGCGACACAGATACGCAGTATTTT | CATSDPRSGDTDTQYF
- | TRBJ2-7 | many | TRBV7-9 | TGTGCCAGCAGCCCAGCCCTTTGGGACGAGCAGTACTTC | CASSPALWDEQYF
TRBD1 | TRBJ1-5 | few | TRBV20-1 | TGCAGTGCTAGAGATAGCGGACAGGACGGGAATCAGCCCCAGCATTTT | CSARDSGQDGNQPQHF
- | TRBJ2-1 | many | TRBV6-5 | TGTGCCAGCAGCTCTCCGGGACCGGGGGATGTCGGTGAGCAGTTCTTC | CASSSPGPGDVGEQFF
- | TRBJ1-5 | - | TRBV27 | TGTGACAGCAGTTTAGATGTGGGTCAGCCCCAGCATTTT | CDSSLDVGQPQHF
TRBD2 | TRBJ2-2 | few | TRBV13 | TGTGCCAGCAGCCGGACTAGCGGGATCCGAAACACCGGGGAGCTGTTTTTT | CASSRTSGIRNTGELFF
TRBD1 | TRBJ1-5 | - | TRBV4-3 | TGCGCCAGCAGCCAGGAAGTAACAGGGGGCGGAGCCCAGCATTTT | CASSQEVTGGGAQHF
- | TRBJ2-1 | - | TRBV7-8 | TGTGCCAGTAGCCAGCTCGGTGGCAGGGGGGGCTCCTACAATGAGCAGTTCTTC | CASSQLGGRGGSYNEQFF
- | TRBJ2-2 | - | TRBV7-6 | TGTGCCAGCAGCTCCCGTCGTACCGGGGAGCTGTTTTTT | CASSSRRTGELFF
TRBD1 | TRBJ1-2 | few | TRBV6-6 | TGTGCCACCCTGACACAGGGGGCAAATGGCTACACCTTC | CATLTQGANGYTF
TRBD1 | TRBJ2-1 | few | TRBV29-1 | TGCAGCGTTGAAGGGACAGGCTACAATGAGCAGTTCTTC | CSVEGTGYNEQFF
- | TRBJ2-5 | - | TRBV12-3/TRBV12-4 | TGTGCCAGCAGTCAGGTTGGTCCGCAAGAGACCCAGTACTTC | CASSQVGPQETQYF
TRBD2 | TRBJ2-1 | few | TRBV27 | TGTGCCAGCAGTCTACTAGCGGGAGTTGGGAATGAGCAGTTCTTC | CASSLLAGVGNEQFF
- | TRBJ2-7 | few | TRBV7-9 | TGTGCCAGCAGTTCCGTCTCCTACGAGCAGTACTTC | CASSSVSYEQYF
- | TRBJ2-2 | many | TRBV6-1 | TGTGCCAGCAGTGGACATCATGAGACCGGGGAGCTGTTTTTT | CASSGHHETGELFF
- | TRBJ2-1 | - | TRBV30 | TGTGCCTGGAACCCAGGGACCTCCTACAATGAGCAGTTCTTC | CAWNPGTSYNEQFF
TRBD1 | TRBJ2-4 | few | TRBV19 | TGTGCCAGTAGTTCCCGGACAGGGACAAACATTCAGTACTTC | CASSSRTGTNIQYF
TRBD1 | TRBJ1-4 | - | TRBV20-1 | TGCAGTGCTAGAGATCAGGGCGGGACAGTTTATGAAAAACTGTTTTTT | CSARDQGGTVYEKLFF
- | TRBJ2-7 | - | TRBV28 | TGTGCCAGCAGTTTCTCTGGAGGAGGCTCCTACGAGCAGTACTTC | CASSFSGGGSYEQYF
TRBD1 | TRBJ2-5 | few | TRBV25-1 | TGTGCCAGCAGGGAGCTACAGGGGTTTCTGGAGACCCAGTACTTC | CASRELQGFLETQYF
- | TRBJ1-3 | - | TRBV4-1 | TGCGCCAGCAGCCAAGACATAGAAACTATCACCATATATTTT | CASSQDIETITIYF
- | TRBJ2-3 | - | TRBV19 | TGTGCCAGTAGTATCCTAGCCCGAAGCACAGATACGCAGTATTTT | CASSILARSTDTQYF
TRBD1 | TRBJ2-2 | few | TRBV9 | TGTGCCAGCAGCGTAACAGGGGGCTACACCGGGGAGCTGTTTTTT | CASSVTGGYTGELFF
- | TRBJ2-7 | - | TRBV5-6 | TGTGCCAGCAGCGAGGGGTTCTACGAGCAGTACTTC | CASSEGFYEQYF
TRBD1 | TRBJ1-5 | - | TRBV2 | TGTGCCAGCAGAGCTATAGCCGGGACAGGCAATCAGCCCCAGCATTTT | CASRAIAGTGNQPQHF
- | TRBJ2-7 | - | TRBV13 | TGTGCCAGCAGCTTCGACAGGTCCCTCTCCTACGAGCAGTACTTC | CASSFDRSLSYEQYF
TRBD1 | TRBJ1-1 | - | TRBV15 | TGTGCCACCAGCAGAGCCCCCCCGGGACAGGGGTCTGAAGCTTTCTTT | CATSRAPPGQGSEAFF
TRBD1 | TRBJ1-1 | few | TRBV4-3 | TGCGCCAGCAGCCGAGGGACAGGGGACACGAACACTGAAGCTTTCTTT | CASSRGTGDTNTEAFF
TRBD2 | TRBJ2-6 | few | TRBV7-6 | TGTGCCAGCAGCCTTGGACTAGCGGACAGCTCTGGGGCCAACGTCCTGACTTTC | CASSLGLADSSGANVLTF
TRBD1 | TRBJ2-4 | - | TRBV7-8 | TGTGCCAGCAGCTACCTAAGGACAGGGGATGTCGAGTACTTC | CASSYLRTGDVEYF
TRBD1 | TRBJ1-2 | - | TRBV27 | TGTGCCAGCAGTTTATACCAGACAGGGGCGAACTATGGCTACACCTTC | CASSLYQTGANYGYTF
- | TRBJ2-7 | few | TRBV30 | TGTGCCTGGAGTCTGGCCGCCTACGAGCAGTACTTC | CAWSLAAYEQYF
- | TRBJ2-1 | - | TRBV5-1 | TGCGCCAGCAGCTTGGGGCAGGGACATACGTACAATGAGCAGTTCTTC | CASSLGQGHTYNEQFF
- | TRBJ1-5 | - | TRBV2 | TGTGCCAGCAGTGGAACGACCTACACGAATCAGCCCCAGCATTTT | CASSGTTYTNQPQHF
- | TRBJ2-4 | few | TRBV20-1 | TGCAGTGCAAGGGACACCCAAAACATTCAGTACTTC | CSARDTQNIQYF
TRBD2 | TRBJ2-5 | many | TRBV29-1 | TGCAGCGTATCCACTAGCGGGAGGTTTGAGACCCAGTACTTC | CSVSTSGRFETQYF
- | TRBJ2-1 | - | TRBV7-9 | TGTGCCAGCAGCCTAGGACCCGGACTGAACAATGAGCAGTTCTTC | CASSLGPGLNNEQFF
- | TRBJ2-4 | - | TRBV5-1 | TGCGCCAGCAGCTTGGACAGTAAAAACATTCAGTACTTC | CASSLDSKNIQYF
- | TRBJ1-4 | - | TRBV7-6 | TGTGCCAGCAGCAAACCCTTAAGGGTACCTGGGGCTAATGAAAAACTGTTTTTT | CASSKPLRVPGANEKLFF